This TCR beta chain was sequenced for a study of response to subunit inactivated influenza vaccine. Overall study results and limits: Each seasonal influenza vaccination recruits few new T cells, the authors suggested.

The CDR3 length is 19 residues. CDR1 is PRHDT and CDR2 is FYEKMQ in the germline V gene (reference sequence). Comment on this clonotype: Its antigen is undetermined. The junction departs from the called germline gene at one end, perhaps through a read error.

MiXCR was run by TCRdb on the RT-PCR reads, yielding one entry per CDR3 protein. The table has some 800,000 distinct CDR3 sequences, 21% seen once. V is TRBV13 and J is TRBJ2-4; 10 positions match TRBD2. The specimen comprised PBMCs from blood, sampled about 5 days after vaccination. This sequence originates from a man in his forties or fifties who received an inactivated influenza vaccine. The CDR3 protein is CTSSPTSGKGGVAKNIQYF. CDR3 sequence (DNA): TGTACCAGCAGCCCCACTAGCGGGAAAGGTGGTGTAGCCAAAAACATTCAGTACTTC.